The 11 T cell receptor beta chains below were found in one sample sequenced in a study of Ad26.COV2.S vaccination and SARS-CoV-2 variants. The treatment here: some 19 received Ad26.COV2.S at low or high dose, single or two shots; several received placebo; per-sample allocation not given. Samples analyzed were those drawn on day 63 after the first vaccine or placebo injection. Using immunoSEQ multiplex PCR, the repertoire was profiled, and TCRdb retains in-frame clones only, with some absent. The sample yields roughly 500,000 clones, roughly nine tenths seen once. The sample was peripheral blood, taken in a trial of Ad26.COV2.S vaccine versus placebo. The receptors come from a person between 18 and 59 years old who received the Ad26.COV2.S COVID-19 vaccine or a placebo.

This clone is a singleton in its sample. This chain connects TRBV29-1 to TRBJ1-2; D not certain. V dropped 4 bases and J dropped 3 bases, with 6 bases sitting between them. Germline V lookup: CDR1 SQVTM, CDR2 ANQGSEA. The CDR3 is made up of 11 amino acids. CDR3 in DNA: TGCAGCGTTGCCGACTACTATGGCTACACCTTC. Translating it yields CSVADYYGYTF.

This chain connects TRBV14 to TRBJ2-1, with no clear D. The CDR3 length is 14 residues. V was trimmed by 4 bases and J by 16 bases, leaving 23 bases between them. Germline V gene lookup returns CDR1 SGHDN and CDR2 FVKESK. The CDR3 bases are TGTGCCAGCAGCCTGCTGTCGGGTAACTTAAACCATTTCTTC. It is translated as CASSLLSGNLNHFF. The full variable domain, in which reference TRBV14 and TRBJ2-1 provide the parts outside the CDR3, is EAGVTQFPSHSVIEKGQTVTLRCDPISGHDNLYWYRRVMGKEIKFLLHFVKESKQDESGMPNNRFLAERTGGTYSTLKVQPAELEDSGVYFCASSLLSGNLNHFFGPGTRLTVL.

In this sample, this clone turned up a few times. The rearrangement joins TRBV5-4 to TRBJ2-7; 7 positions agree with TRBD2. The CDR3 is made up of 17 amino acids. Trimming cost V 4 bases and J 2 bases; bases outside gene matches: 15. Germline V gene sequence: CDR1 SGHNT, CDR2 YYREEE (reference sequence). The CDR3 DNA is TGTGCCAGCAGCCCGGGGGGACCCAGCGGAGGGGCCTACGAGCAGTACGTC. Translation: CASSPGGPSGGAYEQYV.

This clone showed up just once. The rearrangement uses TRBV28 and TRBJ2-7, with a weak D call TRBD2 (6 bases). Germline loops: CDR1 MDHEN, CDR2 SYDVKM. The CDR3 runs 17 residues. Trimming cost V 7 bases and J 0 bases, with 22 bases left between them. CDR3 coding DNA: TGTGCCAGCACCCGGGAGCTGAGGCGGGTACCCTCCTACGAGCAGTACTTC. Protein sequence: CASTRELRRVPSYEQYF.

This chain connects TRBV9 to TRBJ1-2; no clear D. Per germline, CDR1 SGDLS and CDR2 YYNGEE. V lost 4 bases and J lost 8, with 15 bases in between. The CDR3 contains 13 residues. CDR3 sequence reads: CASSPGPDSGYTF. The CDR3 DNA reads as TGTGCCAGCAGCCCCGGACCGGATAGCGGCTACACCTTC.

The chain is built from TRBV9 and TRBJ2-2; 7 positions agree with TRBD2. Germline trimming cut 3 bases from V and 4 bases from J; bases unmatched to any gene: 9. CDR3 length: 16 amino acids. Germline CDR1 reads SGDLS; CDR2 reads YYNGEE. The CDR3 nucleotides read TGTGCCAGCAGCGCCCTTTCGGGGGGATTCACCGGGGAGCTGTTTTTT. Encoded protein: CASSALSGGFTGELFF.

In its sample, this clone was seen once. The rearrangement links TRBV9 to TRBJ1-1; D is ambiguous. V was trimmed by 4 bases and J by 3 bases, leaving 19 bases between them. The CDR3 contains 16 residues. Germline V CDR1 and CDR2: SGDLS, YYNGEE. The CDR3 DNA reads as TGTGCCAGCAGCCCCTCGGGGAGGCCAAGGGACACTGAAGCTTTCTTT. Translating it yields CASSPSGRPRDTEAFF.

V and J are TRBV5-1 and TRBJ1-1, with D hard to call. The V gene's germline CDR1 is SGHRS and CDR2 YFSETQ. Trimming took 1 base from V and 4 from J, leaving 11 bases between them. The CDR3 spans 14 residues. The CDR3 DNA sequence: TGCGCCAGCAGCTTGAGTGATCAGTTCACTGAAGCTTTCTTT. This gives the protein CASSLSDQFTEAFF.

Worth noting for this clone: The identical CDR3 is also encoded by other nucleotide sequences in the sample. The rearrangement joins TRBV18 to TRBJ2-2; D is uncertain. This CDR3 has 15 residues. The germline V and J ends were trimmed by 0 bases and 1 base, with 6 bases remaining between them. Per the germline V gene, CDR1 is KGHSH and CDR2 is LQKENI. CDR3 residues: CASSPPSKNTGELFF. DNA for the CDR3: TGTGCCAGCTCACCACCGAGCAAGAACACCGGGGAGCTGTTTTTT.

This rearrangement joins TRBV27 to TRBJ1-4; TRBD1 is a possible D gene (6 bases). This CDR3 region has 13 residues. Germline values: CDR1 MNHEY, CDR2 SMNVEV (reference sequence). Trimming left V 10 bases short and J 7 bases short, with 16 bases between. DNA for the CDR3: TGTGCCACTAAGCGGGGGCCAAGTGAAAAACTGTTTTTT. It is translated as CATKRGPSEKLFF.

Here the CDR3 reads CASSFFGGSSYEQYF. The CDR3 DNA is TGTGCCAGCAGTTTTTTTGGGGGCAGCTCCTACGAGCAGTACTTC. This chain uses TRBV28 with TRBJ2-7; D is possibly TRBD1 (6 bases). The CDR3 loop spans 15 amino acids. Deletions cut 3 bases from V and 0 bases from J, with 12 bases between. In germline, CDR1 is MDHEN, CDR2 SYDVKM. Complete variable domain (other parts from reference TRBV28 and TRBJ2-7): DVKVTQSSRYLVKRTGEKVFLECVQDMDHENMFWYRQDPGLGLRLIYFSYDVKMKEKGDIPEGYSVSREKKERFSLILESASTNQTSMYLCASSFFGGSSYEQYFGPGTRLTVT.